The TCR beta chain described here comes from a study of T cell responses to AZD1222 COVID-19 vaccine. The study, taken as a whole, reports: Spike-specific TCRs gained breadth and depth after people received two AZD1222 doses. Per reports, nearly half of all spike-specific TCRs target regions that are unmutated in variants. None of the repertoires were sampled until the peak T cell response had passed.

Libraries were prepared by immunoSEQ multiplex PCR; TCRdb keeps only in-frame clonotypes and omits some of them. The sample shows 150,000 to 200,000 clones, over 85% of them seen only once. For this clone: No antigen is known for it.

The CDR3 covers 15 residues. Germline V lookup: CDR1 LGHDT, CDR2 YNNKEL (reference sequence). V shed 4 bases and J shed 3 bases, with 12 bases lying between them. The sequencing used peripheral blood, collected 28 days after the second dose of the MenACWY control vaccine. This chain connects TRBV3-1 (or the pseudogene TRBV3-2) to TRBJ2-2; perhaps TRBD1 as D (5 bases). The sequence was collected from an adult who received the MenACWY meningococcal vaccine as a control. CDR3 DNA: TGTGCCAGCAGCCGACAGATTGGGGACACCGGGGAGCTGTTTTTT. It codes for CASSRQIGDTGELFF.